This T cell receptor (beta chain) appears in the sequencing data of a study of blood T cell repertoires in COVID-19. For the study at large: Sites in the United States, Italy and Spain provided acute and convalescent COVID-19 samples. T cells, B-cell-depleted T cells, or PBMCs supplied cDNA or gDNA.

In the authors' methods: Reference gene primers were amplified, and this amplification served to estimate nucleated cell counts. The table came from immunoSEQ multiplex PCR; TCRdb's copy has only in-frame clones and leaves some out. The D gene and trimming were derived from the DNA, and the V and J assignments and clone size from that table. This table holds tens of thousands of clones, about 83% found once. In germline, CDR1 is LGHDT, CDR2 YNNKEL (reference sequence). V lost 4 bases and J lost 2; bases outside the gene matches: 4. This CDR3 has 15 residues. This TCR came from a man aged 80 or over with active or convalescent COVID-19. The genes are TRBV3-1 (or the pseudogene TRBV3-2) and TRBJ2-3; 9 positions match TRBD2. Sequencing used peripheral blood. This CDR3 is CASSLLAGVTDTQYF. In nucleotides, the CDR3 is TGTGCCAGCAGCCTGTTAGCGGGAGTCACAGATACGCAGTATTTT.